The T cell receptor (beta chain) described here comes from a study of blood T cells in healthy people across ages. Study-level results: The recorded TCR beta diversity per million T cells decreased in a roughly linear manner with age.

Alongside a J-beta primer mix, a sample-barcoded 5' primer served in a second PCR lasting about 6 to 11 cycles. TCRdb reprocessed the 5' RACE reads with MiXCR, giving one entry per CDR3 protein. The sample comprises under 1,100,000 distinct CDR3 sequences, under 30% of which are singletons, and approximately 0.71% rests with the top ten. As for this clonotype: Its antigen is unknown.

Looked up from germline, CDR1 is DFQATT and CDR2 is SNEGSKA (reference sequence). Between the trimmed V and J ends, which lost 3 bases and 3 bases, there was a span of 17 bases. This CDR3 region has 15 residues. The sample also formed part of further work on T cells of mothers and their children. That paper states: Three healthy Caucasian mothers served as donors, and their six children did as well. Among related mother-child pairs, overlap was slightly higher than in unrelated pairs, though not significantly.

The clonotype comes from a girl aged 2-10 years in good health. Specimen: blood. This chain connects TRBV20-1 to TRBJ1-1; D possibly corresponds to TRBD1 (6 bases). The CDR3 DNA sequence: TGCAGTGCTAGGAAACCGGGACAACACCACACTGAAGCTTTCTTT. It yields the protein CSARKPGQHHTEAFF.